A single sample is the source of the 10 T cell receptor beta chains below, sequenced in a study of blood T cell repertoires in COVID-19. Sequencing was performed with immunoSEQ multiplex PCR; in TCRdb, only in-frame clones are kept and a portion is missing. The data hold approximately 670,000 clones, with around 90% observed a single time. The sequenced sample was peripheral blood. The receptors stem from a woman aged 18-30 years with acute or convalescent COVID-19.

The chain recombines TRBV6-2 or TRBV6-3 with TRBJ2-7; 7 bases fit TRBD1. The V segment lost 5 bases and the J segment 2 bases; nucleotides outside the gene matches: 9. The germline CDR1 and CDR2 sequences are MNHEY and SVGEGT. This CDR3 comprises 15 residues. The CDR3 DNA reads TGTGCCAGCAGTCCCGCCGAGGGACAGCCCTACGAGCAGTACTTC. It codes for CASSPAEGQPYEQYF.

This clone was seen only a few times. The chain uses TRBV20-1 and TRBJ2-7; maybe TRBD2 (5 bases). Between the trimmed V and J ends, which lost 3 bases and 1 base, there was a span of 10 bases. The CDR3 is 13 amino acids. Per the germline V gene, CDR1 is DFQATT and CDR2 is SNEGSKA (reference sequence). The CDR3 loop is CSASDYRSYEQYF. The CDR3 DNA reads TGCAGTGCTAGTGACTACAGATCCTACGAGCAGTACTTC.

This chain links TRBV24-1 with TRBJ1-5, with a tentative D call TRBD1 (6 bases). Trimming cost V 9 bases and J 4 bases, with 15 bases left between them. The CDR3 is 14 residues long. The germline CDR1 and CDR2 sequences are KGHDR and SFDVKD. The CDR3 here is CATGGRGINQPQHF. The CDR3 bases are TGTGCCACCGGGGGGAGGGGGATAAATCAGCCCCAGCATTTT.

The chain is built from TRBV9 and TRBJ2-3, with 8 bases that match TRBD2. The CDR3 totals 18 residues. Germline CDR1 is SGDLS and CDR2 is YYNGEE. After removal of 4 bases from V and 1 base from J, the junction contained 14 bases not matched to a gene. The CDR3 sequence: CASSPLQRGPRGTDTQYF. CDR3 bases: TGTGCCAGCAGCCCCCTCCAGCGGGGGCCCCGGGGCACAGATACGCAGTATTTT.

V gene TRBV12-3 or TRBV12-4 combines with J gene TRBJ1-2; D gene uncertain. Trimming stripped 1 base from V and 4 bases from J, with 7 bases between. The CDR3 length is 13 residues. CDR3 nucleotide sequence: TGTGCCAGCAGTTTAGGCAGTGCCTATGGCTACACCTTC. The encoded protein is CASSLGSAYGYTF.

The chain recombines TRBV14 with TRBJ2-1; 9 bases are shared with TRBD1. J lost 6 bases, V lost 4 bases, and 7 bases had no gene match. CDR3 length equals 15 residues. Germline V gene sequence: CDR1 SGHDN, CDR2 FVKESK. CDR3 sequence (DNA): TGTGCCAGCAGCCCTCCGGGACAGGGTCCCAATGAGCAGTTCTTC. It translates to CASSPPGQGPNEQFF. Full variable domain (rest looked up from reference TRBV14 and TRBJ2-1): EAGVTQFPSHSVIEKGQTVTLRCDPISGHDNLYWYRRVMGKEIKFLLHFVKESKQDESGMPNNRFLAERTGGTYSTLKVQPAELEDSGVYFCASSPPGQGPNEQFFGPGTRLTVL.

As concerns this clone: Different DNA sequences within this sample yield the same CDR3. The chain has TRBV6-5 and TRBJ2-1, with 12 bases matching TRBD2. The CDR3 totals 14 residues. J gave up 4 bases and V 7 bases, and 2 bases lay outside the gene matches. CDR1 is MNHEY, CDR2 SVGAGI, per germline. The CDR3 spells CASTLAGGYNEQFF. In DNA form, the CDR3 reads TGTGCCAGCACCCTAGCGGGGGGGTACAATGAGCAGTTCTTC.

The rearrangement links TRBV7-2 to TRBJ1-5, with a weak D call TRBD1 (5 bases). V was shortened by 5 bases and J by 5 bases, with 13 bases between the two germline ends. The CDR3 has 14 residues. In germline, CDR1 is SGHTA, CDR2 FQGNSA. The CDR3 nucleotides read TGTGCCAGCAGCCCTAGGGTGGGGCATCAGCCCCAGCATTTT. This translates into CASSPRVGHQPQHF.

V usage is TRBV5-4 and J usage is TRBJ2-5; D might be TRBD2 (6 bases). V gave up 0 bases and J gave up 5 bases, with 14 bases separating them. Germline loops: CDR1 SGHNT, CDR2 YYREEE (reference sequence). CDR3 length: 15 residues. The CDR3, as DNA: TGTGCCAGCAGCTTGGTGACTAGTTCTCCGGAGACCCAGTACTTC. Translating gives CASSLVTSSPETQYF. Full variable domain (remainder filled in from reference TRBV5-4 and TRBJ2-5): ETGVTQSPTHLIKTRGQQVTLRCSSQSGHNTVSWYQQALGQGPQFIFQYYREEENGRGNFPPRFSGLQFPNYSSELNVNALELDDSALYLCASSLVTSSPETQYFGPGTRLLVL.

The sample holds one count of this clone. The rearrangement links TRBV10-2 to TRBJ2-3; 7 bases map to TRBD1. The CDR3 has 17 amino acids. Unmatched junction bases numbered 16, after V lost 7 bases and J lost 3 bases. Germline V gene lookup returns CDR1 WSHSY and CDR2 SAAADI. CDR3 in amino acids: CASKLHGRGGGTDTQYF. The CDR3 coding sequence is TGCGCCAGCAAACTCCACGGAAGAGGGGGCGGGACAGATACGCAGTATTTT.